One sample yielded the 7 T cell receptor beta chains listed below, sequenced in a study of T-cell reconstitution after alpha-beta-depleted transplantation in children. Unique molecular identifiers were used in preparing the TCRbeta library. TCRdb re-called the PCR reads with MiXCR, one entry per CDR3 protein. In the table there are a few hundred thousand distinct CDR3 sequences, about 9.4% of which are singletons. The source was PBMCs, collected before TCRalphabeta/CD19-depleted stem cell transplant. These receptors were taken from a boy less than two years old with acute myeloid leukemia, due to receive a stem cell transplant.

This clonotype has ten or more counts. The chain's CDR3 is CASSPRTSGTKNNTDTQYF. In DNA form, the CDR3 reads TGTGCCAGCAGCCCTCGGACTAGCGGGACCAAAAACAACACAGATACGCAGTATTTT. The chain joins TRBV7-9 to TRBJ2-3; TRBD2 agrees at 12 bases. The CDR3 runs to 19 residues. CDR1 SEHNR and CDR2 FQNEAQ come from the germline V gene (reference sequence). Trimming at V came to 5 bases and at J to 2 bases, leaving 14 bases not matched to a gene. The complete variable domain, with remaining parts taken from reference TRBV7-9 and TRBJ2-3, reads DTGVSQNPRHKITKRGQNVTFRCDPISEHNRLYWYRQTLGQGPEFLTYFQNEAQLEKSRLLSDRFSAERPKGSFSTLEIQRTEQGDSAMYLCASSPRTSGTKNNTDTQYFGPGTRLTVL.

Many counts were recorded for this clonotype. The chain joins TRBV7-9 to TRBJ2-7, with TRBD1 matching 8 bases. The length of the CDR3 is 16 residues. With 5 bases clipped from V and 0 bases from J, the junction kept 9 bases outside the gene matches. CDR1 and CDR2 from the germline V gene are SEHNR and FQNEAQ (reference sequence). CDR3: CASSTRTGWSSYEQYF. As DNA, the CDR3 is TGTGCCAGCAGCACTCGGACAGGGTGGAGCTCCTACGAGCAGTACTTC. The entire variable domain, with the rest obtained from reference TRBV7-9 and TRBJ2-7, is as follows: DTGVSQNPRHKITKRGQNVTFRCDPISEHNRLYWYRQTLGQGPEFLTYFQNEAQLEKSRLLSDRFSAERPKGSFSTLEIQRTEQGDSAMYLCASSTRTGWSSYEQYFGPGTRLTVT.

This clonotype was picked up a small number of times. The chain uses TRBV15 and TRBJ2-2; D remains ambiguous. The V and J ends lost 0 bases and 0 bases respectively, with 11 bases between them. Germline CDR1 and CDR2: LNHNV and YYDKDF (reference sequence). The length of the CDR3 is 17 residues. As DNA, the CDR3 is TGTGCCACCAGCAGAGAGCTCTTGTTCGCGAACACCGGGGAGCTGTTTTTT. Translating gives CATSRELLFANTGELFF.

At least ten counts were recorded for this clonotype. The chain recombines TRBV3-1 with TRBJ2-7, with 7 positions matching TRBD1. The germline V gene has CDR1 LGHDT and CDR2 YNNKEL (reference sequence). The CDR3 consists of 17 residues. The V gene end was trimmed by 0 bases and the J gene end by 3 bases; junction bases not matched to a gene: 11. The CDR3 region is CASSQDARQGLGYEQYF. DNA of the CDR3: TGTGCCAGCAGCCAAGACGCCCGACAGGGTTTAGGCTACGAGCAGTACTTC.

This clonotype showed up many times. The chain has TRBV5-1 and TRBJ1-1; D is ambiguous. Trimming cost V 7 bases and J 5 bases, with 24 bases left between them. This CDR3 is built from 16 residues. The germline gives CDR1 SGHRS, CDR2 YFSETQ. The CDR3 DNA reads TGCGCCAGCCTGTTTTCTTTGGGAGGAGGAAGAACTGAAGCTTTCTTT. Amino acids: CASLFSLGGGRTEAFF.

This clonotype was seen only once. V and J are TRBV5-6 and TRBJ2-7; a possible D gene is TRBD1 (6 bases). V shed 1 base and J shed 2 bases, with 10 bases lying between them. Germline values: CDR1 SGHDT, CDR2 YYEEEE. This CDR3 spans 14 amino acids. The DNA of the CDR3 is TGTGCCAGCAGCTTGAACAGGGCCCCCTACGAGCAGTACTTC. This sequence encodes CASSLNRAPYEQYF.

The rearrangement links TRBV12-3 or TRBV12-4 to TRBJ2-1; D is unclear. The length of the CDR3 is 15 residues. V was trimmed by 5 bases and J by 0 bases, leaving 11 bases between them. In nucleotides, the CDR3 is TGTGCCAGCAGTATAACAGCGAGCTCCTACAATGAGCAGTTCTTC. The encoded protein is CASSITASSYNEQFF.